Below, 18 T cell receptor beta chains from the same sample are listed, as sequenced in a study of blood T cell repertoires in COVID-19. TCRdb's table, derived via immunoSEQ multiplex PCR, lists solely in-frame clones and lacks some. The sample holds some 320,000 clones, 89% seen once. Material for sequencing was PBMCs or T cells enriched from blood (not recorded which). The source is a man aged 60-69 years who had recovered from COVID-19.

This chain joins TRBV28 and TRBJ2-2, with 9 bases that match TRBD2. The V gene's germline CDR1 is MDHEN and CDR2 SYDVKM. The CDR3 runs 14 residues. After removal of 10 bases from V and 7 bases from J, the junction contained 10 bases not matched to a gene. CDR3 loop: CATHVAGDGGELFF. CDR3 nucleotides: TGTGCCACCCACGTAGCGGGAGATGGCGGGGAGCTGTTTTTT. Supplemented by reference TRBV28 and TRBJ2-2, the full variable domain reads DVKVTQSSRYLVKRTGEKVFLECVQDMDHENMFWYRQDPGLGLRLIYFSYDVKMKEKGDIPEGYSVSREKKERFSLILESASTNQTSMYLCATHVAGDGGELFFGEGSRLTVL.

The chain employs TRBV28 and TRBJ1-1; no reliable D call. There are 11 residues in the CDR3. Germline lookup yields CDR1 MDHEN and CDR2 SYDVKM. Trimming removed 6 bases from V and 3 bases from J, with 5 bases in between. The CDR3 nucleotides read TGTGCCAGCAGCAAATACACTGAAGCTTTCTTT. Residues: CASSKYTEAFF. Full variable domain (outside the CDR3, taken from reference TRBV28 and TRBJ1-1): DVKVTQSSRYLVKRTGEKVFLECVQDMDHENMFWYRQDPGLGLRLIYFSYDVKMKEKGDIPEGYSVSREKKERFSLILESASTNQTSMYLCASSKYTEAFFGQGTRLTVV.

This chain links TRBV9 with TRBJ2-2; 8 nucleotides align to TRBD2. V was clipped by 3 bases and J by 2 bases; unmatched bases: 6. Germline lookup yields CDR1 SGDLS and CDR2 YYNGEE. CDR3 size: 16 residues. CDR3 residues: CASSAGLAENTGELFF. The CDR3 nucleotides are TGTGCCAGCAGCGCCGGACTAGCTGAAAACACCGGGGAGCTGTTTTTT.

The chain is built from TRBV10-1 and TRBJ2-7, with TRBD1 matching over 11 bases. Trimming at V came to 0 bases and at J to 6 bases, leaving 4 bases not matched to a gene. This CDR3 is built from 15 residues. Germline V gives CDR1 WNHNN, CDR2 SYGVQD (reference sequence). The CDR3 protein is CASSESRDRGGEQYF. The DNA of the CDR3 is TGCGCCAGCAGTGAGTCCAGGGACAGGGGGGGCGAGCAGTACTTC.

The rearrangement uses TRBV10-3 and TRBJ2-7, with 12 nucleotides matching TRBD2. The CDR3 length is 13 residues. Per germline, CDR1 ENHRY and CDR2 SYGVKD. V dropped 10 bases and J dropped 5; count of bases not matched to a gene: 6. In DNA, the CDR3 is TGTGCCACCTCGACTAGCGGGAGCGACGAGCAGTACTTC. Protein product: CATSTSGSDEQYF.

The CDR3: CASSLAGQRYGYTF. CDR3 sequence (DNA): TGTGCCAGCAGCTTGGCGGGACAGCGTTATGGCTACACCTTC. The chain couples TRBV5-8 to TRBJ1-2; 7 nucleotides match TRBD1. The CDR3 loop spans 14 amino acids. Germline-derived CDR1 and CDR2 are SGHTS and YDEGEE. V lost 0 bases and J lost 5; bases outside the gene matches: 4.

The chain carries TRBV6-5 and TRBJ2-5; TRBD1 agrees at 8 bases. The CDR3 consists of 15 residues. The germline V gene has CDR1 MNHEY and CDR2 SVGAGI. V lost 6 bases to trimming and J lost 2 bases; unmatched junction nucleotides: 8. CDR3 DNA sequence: TGTGCCAGCAGGATGACAGGGGTTCGGCAAGAGACCCAGTACTTC. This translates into CASRMTGVRQETQYF.

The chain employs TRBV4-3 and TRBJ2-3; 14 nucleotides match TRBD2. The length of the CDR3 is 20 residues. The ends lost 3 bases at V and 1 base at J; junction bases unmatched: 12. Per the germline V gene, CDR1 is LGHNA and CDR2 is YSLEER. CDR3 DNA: TGCGCCAGCAGCCAGAAGGGACTAGCGGGAGTGGGCTGGGGCACAGATACGCAGTATTTT. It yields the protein CASSQKGLAGVGWGTDTQYF.

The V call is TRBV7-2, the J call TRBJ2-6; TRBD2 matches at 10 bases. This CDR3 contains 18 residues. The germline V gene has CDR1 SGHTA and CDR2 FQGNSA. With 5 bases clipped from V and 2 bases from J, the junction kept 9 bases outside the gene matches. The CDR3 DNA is TGTGCCAGCAGCCCCCCGGGACTAGCGACTACTGGGGCCAACGTCCTGACTTTC. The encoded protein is CASSPPGLATTGANVLTF. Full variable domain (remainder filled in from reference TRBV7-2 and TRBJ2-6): GAGVSQSPSNKVTEKGKDVELRCDPISGHTALYWYRQSLGQGLEFLIYFQGNSAPDKSGLPSDRFSAERTGGSVSTLTIQRTQQEDSAVYLCASSPPGLATTGANVLTFGAGSRLTVL.

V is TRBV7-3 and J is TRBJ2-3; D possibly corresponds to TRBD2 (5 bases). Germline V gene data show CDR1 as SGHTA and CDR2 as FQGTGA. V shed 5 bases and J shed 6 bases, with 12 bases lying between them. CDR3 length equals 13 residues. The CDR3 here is CASSTTRDDTQYF. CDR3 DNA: TGTGCCAGCAGCACAACTAGGGATGATACGCAGTATTTT.

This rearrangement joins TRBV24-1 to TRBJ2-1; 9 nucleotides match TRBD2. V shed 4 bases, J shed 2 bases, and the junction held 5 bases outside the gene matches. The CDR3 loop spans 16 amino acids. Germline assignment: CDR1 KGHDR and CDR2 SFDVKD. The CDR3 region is CATSDPSGMPYNEQFF. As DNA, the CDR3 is TGTGCCACCAGTGACCCTAGCGGGATGCCCTACAATGAGCAGTTCTTC.

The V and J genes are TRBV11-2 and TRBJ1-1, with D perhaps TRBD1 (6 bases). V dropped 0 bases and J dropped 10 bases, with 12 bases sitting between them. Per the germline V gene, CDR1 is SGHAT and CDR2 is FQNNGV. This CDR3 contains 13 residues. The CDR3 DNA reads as TGTGCCAGCAGCTTAGAAACAGGGATTCGAGCTTTCTTT. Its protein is CASSLETGIRAFF.

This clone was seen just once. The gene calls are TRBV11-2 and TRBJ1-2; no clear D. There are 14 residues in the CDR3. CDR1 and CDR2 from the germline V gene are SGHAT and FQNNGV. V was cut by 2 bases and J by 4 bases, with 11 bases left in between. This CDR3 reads CASSLSPGFYGYTF. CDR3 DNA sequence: TGTGCCAGCAGCTTATCACCGGGGTTCTATGGCTACACCTTC.

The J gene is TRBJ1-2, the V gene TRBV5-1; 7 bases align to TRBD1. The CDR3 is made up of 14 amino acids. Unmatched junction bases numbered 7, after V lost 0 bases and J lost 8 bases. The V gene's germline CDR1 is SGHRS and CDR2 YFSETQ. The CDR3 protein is CASSLADRAIGYTF. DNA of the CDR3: TGCGCCAGCAGCTTGGCCGACAGGGCCATCGGCTACACCTTC.

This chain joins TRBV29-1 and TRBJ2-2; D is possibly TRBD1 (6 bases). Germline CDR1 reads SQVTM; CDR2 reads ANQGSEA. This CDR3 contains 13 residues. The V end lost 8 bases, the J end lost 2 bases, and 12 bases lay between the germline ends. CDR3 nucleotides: TGCAGCTCACCGGGACAAAACACCGGGGAGCTGTTTTTT. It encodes CSSPGQNTGELFF.

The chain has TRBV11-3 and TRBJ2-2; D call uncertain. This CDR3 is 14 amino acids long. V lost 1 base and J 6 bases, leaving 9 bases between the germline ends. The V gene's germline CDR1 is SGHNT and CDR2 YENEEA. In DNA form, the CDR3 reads TGTGCCAGCAGCTTAGCTCCCGTTCCCGGGGAGCTGTTTTTT. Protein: CASSLAPVPGELFF.

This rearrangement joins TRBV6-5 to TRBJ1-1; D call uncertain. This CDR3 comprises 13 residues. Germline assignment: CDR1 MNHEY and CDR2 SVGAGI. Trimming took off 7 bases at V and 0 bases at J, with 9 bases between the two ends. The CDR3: CASKEFMNTEAFF. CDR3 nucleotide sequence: TGTGCCAGCAAGGAGTTCATGAACACTGAAGCTTTCTTT.

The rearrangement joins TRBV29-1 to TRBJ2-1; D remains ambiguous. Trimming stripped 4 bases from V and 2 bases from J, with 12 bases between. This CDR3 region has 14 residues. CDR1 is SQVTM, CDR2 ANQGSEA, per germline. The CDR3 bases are TGCAGCGTTGGGCGCCAGGTAGCCTACAATGAGCAGTTCTTC. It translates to CSVGRQVAYNEQFF.